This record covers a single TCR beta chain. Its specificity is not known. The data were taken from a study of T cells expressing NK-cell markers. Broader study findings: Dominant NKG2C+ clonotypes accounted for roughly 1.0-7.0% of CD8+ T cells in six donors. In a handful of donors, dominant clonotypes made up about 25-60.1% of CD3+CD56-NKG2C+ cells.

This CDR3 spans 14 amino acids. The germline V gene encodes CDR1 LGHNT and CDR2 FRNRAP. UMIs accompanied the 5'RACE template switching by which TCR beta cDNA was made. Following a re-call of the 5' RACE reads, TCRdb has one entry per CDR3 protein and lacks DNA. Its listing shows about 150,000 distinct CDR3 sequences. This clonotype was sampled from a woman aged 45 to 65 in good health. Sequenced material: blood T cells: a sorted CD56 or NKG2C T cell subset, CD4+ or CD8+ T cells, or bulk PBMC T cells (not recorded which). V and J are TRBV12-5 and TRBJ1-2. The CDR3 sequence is CASALTSARYGYTF.